The next 32 T cell receptor beta chains were all read from a single sample in a study of blood T cell repertoires in COVID-19. TCRdb's table, derived via immunoSEQ multiplex PCR, lists solely in-frame clones and lacks some. The data contain hundreds of thousands of clones, more than 85% of them seen just once; the ten biggest clones take up about 1.5%. Sequencing was carried out using PBMCs or T cells enriched from blood (not recorded which). These receptor sequences come from a woman in her 50s who had recovered from COVID-19.

The V gene is TRBV5-4, the J gene TRBJ2-1; D remains ambiguous. The V and J ends lost 4 bases and 5 bases respectively, with 7 bases between them. Germline CDR1 reads SGHNT; CDR2 reads YYREEE (reference sequence). This CDR3 has 12 amino acids. CDR3 nucleotides: TGTGCCAGCAGCCCCCTAGACAATGAGCAGTTCTTC. It codes for CASSPLDNEQFF.

This chain connects TRBV2 to TRBJ1-2; possibly TRBD1 for D (6 bases). Germline CDR1 and CDR2: SNHLY and FYNNEI. Deletions cut 6 bases from V and 5 bases from J, with 10 bases between. The CDR3 consists of 12 residues. CDR3 sequence reads: CASRDSSYGYTF. CDR3 nucleotides: TGTGCCAGCAGGGACAGTTCGTATGGCTACACCTTC. The whole variable domain, filled in from reference TRBV2 and TRBJ1-2, reads EPEVTQTPSHQVTQMGQEVILRCVPISNHLYFYWYRQILGQKVEFLVSFYNNEISEKSEIFDDQFSVERPDGSNFTLKIRSTKLEDSAMYFCASRDSSYGYTFGSGTRLTVV.

The V call is TRBV6-5, the J call TRBJ1-1; maybe TRBD1 (6 bases). V shed 6 bases and J shed 6 bases, with 17 bases lying between them. The CDR3 has 14 residues. Germline V lookup: CDR1 MNHEY, CDR2 SVGAGI. The CDR3 reads CASRQGSMIPEAFF. The CDR3 region has the DNA TGTGCCAGCAGGCAGGGGAGTATGATCCCTGAAGCTTTCTTT.

This chain links TRBV2 with TRBJ2-6, with D possibly being TRBD2 (5 bases). The V gene's germline CDR1 is SNHLY and CDR2 FYNNEI. V lost 7 bases to trimming and J lost 3 bases, with 16 bases between them. The CDR3 sequence is 16 residues long. The CDR3 DNA reads as TGTGCCAGCACCCCCGGGCCGGGGAGTGGGGCCAACGTCCTGACTTTC. Protein: CASTPGPGSGANVLTF.

The rearrangement joins TRBV19 to TRBJ1-6, with D possibly TRBD1 on 6 matching bases. This CDR3 is 13 amino acids long. V gave up 9 bases and J gave up 4 bases, with 10 bases separating them. From germline, CDR1 is LNHDA and CDR2 SQIVND (reference sequence). CDR3 DNA sequence: TGTGCCAGCCGGACAGCATATAATTCACCCCTCCACTTT. This codes for CASRTAYNSPLHF.

The chain recombines TRBV29-1 with TRBJ1-1; D call uncertain. Looked up from germline, CDR1 is SQVTM and CDR2 is ANQGSEA. The CDR3 extends over 12 amino acids. The V end lost 3 bases, the J end lost 8 bases, and 13 bases lay between the germline ends. CDR3 residues: CSVDKTSREAFF. DNA of the CDR3: TGCAGCGTTGATAAAACGAGCAGGGAAGCTTTCTTT.

The chain recombines TRBV18 with TRBJ2-7; a possible D gene is TRBD2 (6 bases). The CDR3 length is 14 residues. The ends were cut back, 1 base at V and 6 bases at J, with 13 bases in the middle. CDR1 is KGHSH, CDR2 LQKENI, per germline. In nucleotides, the CDR3 is TGTGCCAGCTCACCACTTTCAGGGACTCGCGAGCAGTACTTC. Encoded protein: CASSPLSGTREQYF. Full variable domain (outside the CDR3, taken from reference TRBV18 and TRBJ2-7): NAGVMQNPRHLVRRRGQEARLRCSPMKGHSHVYWYRQLPEEGLKFMVYLQKENIIDESGMPKERFSAEFPKEGPSILRIQQVVRGDSAAYFCASSPLSGTREQYFGPGTRLTVT.

This clone was counted many times. The CDR3 here is CASSGTGGWTEAFF. DNA of the CDR3: TGTGCCAGCAGCGGGACAGGGGGGTGGACTGAAGCTTTCTTT. The V and J genes are TRBV2 and TRBJ1-1; 11 bases line up with TRBD1. V lost 6 bases to trimming and J lost 5 bases; unmatched junction nucleotides: 5. Per germline, CDR1 SNHLY and CDR2 FYNNEI. This CDR3 spans 14 amino acids.

The chain employs TRBV18 and TRBJ1-2, with a weak D call TRBD1 (6 bases). Germline lookup yields CDR1 KGHSH and CDR2 LQKENI. The CDR3 runs to 15 residues. The germline V and J ends were trimmed by 6 bases and 3 bases, with 17 bases remaining between them. The chain's CDR3 is CASSGASQGDYGYTF. The CDR3 bases are TGTGCCAGCTCGGGGGCGTCTCAAGGGGACTATGGCTACACCTTC.

J is TRBJ2-5 and V is TRBV7-9; 16 nucleotides match TRBD2. V was pared by 7 bases and J by 5 bases, with 10 bases of the junction left unmatched. CDR3 length: 17 residues. Germline CDR1 and CDR2: SEHNR and FQNEAQ (reference sequence). This CDR3 is CASTTAGLAGGKETQYF. The DNA for the CDR3 is TGTGCCAGCACCACCGCGGGACTAGCGGGAGGGAAGGAGACCCAGTACTTC.

The chain employs TRBV6-5 and TRBJ2-2, with D unclear. CDR3 size: 14 residues. Trimming took 6 bases from V and 4 from J, leaving 12 bases between them. Germline V gene lookup returns CDR1 MNHEY and CDR2 SVGAGI. The CDR3 sequence is CASSPNMPTGELFF. The CDR3 DNA reads as TGTGCCAGCAGCCCAAACATGCCCACCGGGGAGCTGTTTTTT.

The J gene is TRBJ1-1, the V gene TRBV5-1; TRBD1 matches 10 bases. This CDR3 spans 15 amino acids. CDR1 is SGHRS, CDR2 YFSETQ, per germline. V gave up 0 bases and J gave up 11 bases; unmatched junction bases: 10. CDR3 sequence: CASSLEGQGPLGAFF. The CDR3 nucleotides are TGCGCCAGCAGCTTGGAGGGACAGGGGCCATTGGGGGCTTTCTTT.

The chain links TRBV5-1 to TRBJ1-3, with D unresolved. V lost 2 bases and J lost 0, with 9 bases in between. The CDR3 loop spans 15 amino acids. Germline V lookup: CDR1 SGHRS, CDR2 YFSETQ. CDR3 in amino acids: CASSLEEHSGNTIYF. The CDR3 DNA reads as TGCGCCAGCAGCTTAGAGGAGCACTCTGGAAACACCATATATTTT.

J is TRBJ2-1 and V is TRBV19; TRBD1 is a possible D gene (5 bases). V gave up 5 bases and J gave up 7 bases, with 12 bases separating them. Germline V lookup: CDR1 LNHDA, CDR2 SQIVND (reference sequence). The CDR3 has 13 amino acids. The CDR3 DNA reads as TGTGCCAGTAGTCGACAGATCCAAAATGAGCAGTTCTTC. The encoded protein is CASSRQIQNEQFF.

This clone showed up just once. The gene calls are TRBV7-8 and TRBJ1-5; TRBD1 matches 7 bases. The CDR3 is 15 amino acids. V was pared by 1 base and J by 6 bases, with 6 bases of the junction left unmatched. Germline CDR1 SGHVS, CDR2 FQNEAQ. The chain's CDR3 is CASSLGQGYFQPQHF. The CDR3 nucleotides read TGTGCCAGCAGCTTAGGACAGGGATATTTTCAGCCCCAGCATTTT.

A remark on this clone: Other DNA sequences within the sample encode an identical CDR3. The V and J genes are TRBV28 and TRBJ2-1; D is unresolved. Germline CDR1 MDHEN, CDR2 SYDVKM. This CDR3 is 11 amino acids long. V lost 2 bases to trimming and J lost 8 bases, with 4 bases between them. CDR3 region: CASSLSYEQFF. For the CDR3, the DNA is TGTGCCAGCAGTTTAAGCTATGAGCAGTTCTTC. Based on the CDR3 plus reference TRBV28 and TRBJ2-1, the full variable domain is DVKVTQSSRYLVKRTGEKVFLECVQDMDHENMFWYRQDPGLGLRLIYFSYDVKMKEKGDIPEGYSVSREKKERFSLILESASTNQTSMYLCASSLSYEQFFGPGTRLTVL.

This chain connects TRBV9 to TRBJ1-2; TRBD1 aligns across 8 bases. The germline V gene encodes CDR1 SGDLS and CDR2 YYNGEE. The V and J ends lost 4 bases and 2 bases, in that order; junction bases with no gene match: 4. The CDR3 loop spans 14 amino acids. CDR3 bases: TGTGCCAGCAGCCTGACAGGGGACAACTATGGCTACACCTTC. This codes for CASSLTGDNYGYTF. Drawing the rest from reference TRBV9 and TRBJ1-2, the complete variable domain is DSGVTQTPKHLITATGQRVTLRCSPRSGDLSVYWYQQSLDQGLQFLIQYYNGEERAKGNILERFSAQQFPDLHSELNLSSLELGDSALYFCASSLTGDNYGYTFGSGTRLTVV.

V gene TRBV5-1 combines with J gene TRBJ1-1; 8 nucleotides agree with TRBD1. V dropped 4 bases and J dropped 5; count of bases not matched to a gene: 10. The CDR3 extends over 15 amino acids. The germline V gene encodes CDR1 SGHRS and CDR2 YFSETQ. The CDR3 DNA reads TGCGCCAGCAGCCAAACCGGGACAGGAAGAACTGAAGCTTTCTTT. It encodes CASSQTGTGRTEAFF.

V is TRBV10-2 and J is TRBJ2-7; possible D gene TRBD1, 6 bases. V lost 8 bases and J 5 bases, leaving 28 bases between the germline ends. Germline V gives CDR1 WSHSY, CDR2 SAAADI. CDR3 length: 17 residues. This chain's CDR3 is CASGGTTGIYGPHEQYF. In nucleotides, the CDR3 is TGCGCCAGCGGGGGAACAACAGGGATTTACGGCCCTCACGAGCAGTACTTC.

This clone is a singleton in its sample. The CDR3 DNA reads as TGTGCCAGTCAGAGGGAGTACGGCTACACCTTC. Its translation is CASQREYGYTF. The chain has TRBV19 and TRBJ1-2; D call uncertain. The CDR3 has 11 residues. Germline V gives CDR1 LNHDA, CDR2 SQIVND (reference sequence). V lost 8 bases, J lost 8 bases, and 12 bases lay in between.

V gene TRBV9 combines with J gene TRBJ2-7; TRBD2 is a possible D gene (5 bases). Germline loops: CDR1 SGDLS, CDR2 YYNGEE. CDR3 size: 15 residues. V lost 0 bases to trimming and J lost 0 bases, with 10 bases between them. This CDR3 reads CASSVDGVPSYEQYF. The CDR3, as DNA: TGTGCCAGCAGCGTAGACGGGGTACCCTCCTACGAGCAGTACTTC. The entire variable domain, with the rest obtained from reference TRBV9 and TRBJ2-7, is as follows: DSGVTQTPKHLITATGQRVTLRCSPRSGDLSVYWYQQSLDQGLQFLIQYYNGEERAKGNILERFSAQQFPDLHSELNLSSLELGDSALYFCASSVDGVPSYEQYFGPGTRLTVT.

This clone was seen once. This sequence joins TRBV5-1 and TRBJ2-1; D perhaps matches TRBD2 (7 bases). The V and J ends lost 0 bases and 4 bases respectively, with 14 bases between them. Germline loops: CDR1 SGHRS, CDR2 YFSETQ. This CDR3 spans 16 amino acids. Here the CDR3 DNA reads TGCGCCAGCAGCTTGGGCGGGGGCTGGCAGTACAATGAGCAGTTCTTC. Its protein is CASSLGGGWQYNEQFF.

This clone was observed a few times. This chain uses TRBV7-3 with TRBJ2-1; 11 nucleotides align to TRBD2. V lost 5 bases to trimming and J lost 7 bases; unmatched junction nucleotides: 7. The CDR3 sequence is 15 residues long. Germline CDR1 and CDR2: SGHTA and FQGTGA. CDR3 region: CASSMGLAEINEQFF. CDR3 DNA: TGTGCCAGCAGCATGGGACTAGCGGAGATTAATGAGCAGTTCTTC. The entire variable domain, with the rest obtained from reference TRBV7-3 and TRBJ2-1, is as follows: GAGVSQTPSNKVTEKGKYVELRCDPISGHTALYWYRQSLGQGPEFLIYFQGTGAADDSGLPNDRFFAVRPEGSVSTLKIQRTERGDSAVYLCASSMGLAEINEQFFGPGTRLTVL.

Concerning this clone: The same CDR3 arises from other DNA sequences in this sample as well. The rearrangement uses TRBV18 and TRBJ1-1, with 8 positions matching TRBD1. V shed 3 bases and J 1 base; nucleotides not matched to a gene: 1. The CDR3 is 14 residues long. The germline V gene has CDR1 KGHSH and CDR2 LQKENI. The CDR3 reads CASSPDRGNTEAFF. DNA for the CDR3: TGTGCCAGCTCACCCGACAGGGGGAACACTGAAGCTTTCTTT.

V gene TRBV27 combines with J gene TRBJ2-5, with 7 bases that match TRBD2. CDR1 MNHEY and CDR2 SMNVEV come from the germline V gene (reference sequence). V gave up 7 bases and J gave up 2 bases; unmatched junction bases: 10. The CDR3 length is 15 residues. The CDR3 loop reads CASKGTSGGQETQYF. As DNA, the CDR3 is TGTGCCAGCAAGGGGACCTCGGGAGGTCAAGAGACCCAGTACTTC.

The genes are TRBV20-1 and TRBJ2-7; 12 bases line up with TRBD2. Germline CDR1 and CDR2: DFQATT and SNEGSKA (reference sequence). The CDR3 totals 16 residues. V dropped 3 bases and J dropped 2; count of bases not matched to a gene: 8. This CDR3 is CSASQGLAGKTYEQYF. CDR3 coding DNA: TGCAGTGCTAGTCAGGGACTAGCGGGTAAAACCTACGAGCAGTACTTC.

DNA for the CDR3: TGTGCCAGCGCATTACAGGGGTCCAACTATGGCTACACCTTC. This codes for CASALQGSNYGYTF. This chain joins TRBV27 and TRBJ1-2; 7 nucleotides match TRBD1. The V gene's germline CDR1 is MNHEY and CDR2 SMNVEV (reference sequence). V lost 8 bases to trimming and J lost 2 bases; unmatched junction nucleotides: 8. The CDR3 is 14 residues long.

The chain combines TRBV21-1 with TRBJ1-2; the table's D gene call, TRBD1, was not cross checked with the DNA. TRBV21-1 represents a pseudogene. The CDR3 contains 16 residues. The CDR3 sequence: CASSSKTGSSNYGYTF. CDR3 DNA: TGTGCCAGCAGCAGCAAGACAGGGTCGTCTAACTATGGCTACACCTTC.

This clone appeared once. The chain has TRBV2 and TRBJ1-4; maybe TRBD1 (5 bases). Trimming cost V 4 bases and J 4 bases, with 13 bases left between them. The germline gives CDR1 SNHLY, CDR2 FYNNEI. There are 15 residues in the CDR3. CDR3 sequence reads: CASSAAGQHNEKLFF. The CDR3 nucleotides read TGTGCCAGCAGTGCCGCCGGACAACATAATGAAAAACTGTTTTTT.

The chain employs TRBV28 and TRBJ2-7; possibly TRBD1 for D (5 bases). The V gene's germline CDR1 is MDHEN and CDR2 SYDVKM. The ends were cut back, 3 bases at V and 0 bases at J, with 15 bases in the middle. This CDR3 spans 16 amino acids. The CDR3 region is CASSFRTRRPSYEQYF. As DNA, the CDR3 is TGTGCCAGCAGTTTCCGGACAAGGCGGCCCTCCTACGAGCAGTACTTC. The whole variable domain, filled in from reference TRBV28 and TRBJ2-7, reads DVKVTQSSRYLVKRTGEKVFLECVQDMDHENMFWYRQDPGLGLRLIYFSYDVKMKEKGDIPEGYSVSREKKERFSLILESASTNQTSMYLCASSFRTRRPSYEQYFGPGTRLTVT.

This chain joins TRBV25-1 and TRBJ2-2, with 8 bases lining up with TRBD2. V shed 5 bases, J shed 2 bases, and the junction held 4 bases outside the gene matches. CDR3 length: 15 amino acids. The germline V gene encodes CDR1 MGHDK and CDR2 SYGVNS. DNA of the CDR3: TGTGCCAGCAGTAGCGGGAGTCACAACACCGGGGAGCTGTTTTTT. This encodes CASSSGSHNTGELFF. Full variable domain (outside the CDR3, taken from reference TRBV25-1 and TRBJ2-2): EADIYQTPRYLVIGTGKKITLECSQTMGHDKMYWYQQDPGMELHLIHYSYGVNSTEKGDLSSESTVSRIRTEHFPLTLESARPSHTSQYLCASSSGSHNTGELFFGEGSRLTVL.

The chain carries TRBV28 and TRBJ2-2; D uncertain. V shed 3 bases and J shed 1 base, with 21 bases lying between them. Germline V lookup: CDR1 MDHEN, CDR2 SYDVKM. This CDR3 comprises 19 residues. In nucleotides, the CDR3 is TGTGCCAGCAGTTTGGTACCAACTTCCACCCGCAAGAACACCGGGGAGCTGTTTTTT. Amino acids: CASSLVPTSTRKNTGELFF.